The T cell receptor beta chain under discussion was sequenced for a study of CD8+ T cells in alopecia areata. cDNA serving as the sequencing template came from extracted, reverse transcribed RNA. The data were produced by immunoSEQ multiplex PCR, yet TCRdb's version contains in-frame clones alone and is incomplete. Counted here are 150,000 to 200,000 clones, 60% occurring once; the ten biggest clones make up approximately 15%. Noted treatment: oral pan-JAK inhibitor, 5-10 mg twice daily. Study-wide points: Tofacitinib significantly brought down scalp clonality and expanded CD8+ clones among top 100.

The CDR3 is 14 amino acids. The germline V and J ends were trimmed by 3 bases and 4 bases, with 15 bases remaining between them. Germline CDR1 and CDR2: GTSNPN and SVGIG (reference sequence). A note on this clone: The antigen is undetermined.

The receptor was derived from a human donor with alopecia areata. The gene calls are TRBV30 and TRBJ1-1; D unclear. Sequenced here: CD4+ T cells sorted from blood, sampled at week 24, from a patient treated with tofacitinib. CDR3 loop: CAWRPGSPTTEAFF. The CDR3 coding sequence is TGTGCCTGGAGGCCCGGGAGTCCGACCACTGAAGCTTTCTTT.